This T cell receptor beta chain is from a study of blood T cell repertoires in COVID-19. Study-level information: PBMCs, B-cell-depleted T cells, or T cells provided the cDNA or gDNA that made up the material.

Germline-derived CDR1 and CDR2 are SGHNT and YYREEE (reference sequence). V lost 0 bases to trimming and J lost 10 bases, with 11 bases between them. The CDR3 contains 14 residues. Profiling relied on immunoSEQ multiplex PCR, and the TCRdb table lists in-frame clones only, not all of them. Found here are some 220,000 clones, roughly 85% of them singletons; the top ten hold about 2.4%. The chain joins TRBV5-4 to TRBJ1-6, with TRBD1 as a possible D gene (6 bases). The TCR sequence derives from a woman in her 70s with COVID-19, enrolled during active disease. The sample was peripheral blood. CDR3 in amino acids: CASSLGTEHSPLHF. Written as DNA, the CDR3 is TGTGCCAGCAGCTTGGGGACAGAACACTCACCCCTCCACTTT.